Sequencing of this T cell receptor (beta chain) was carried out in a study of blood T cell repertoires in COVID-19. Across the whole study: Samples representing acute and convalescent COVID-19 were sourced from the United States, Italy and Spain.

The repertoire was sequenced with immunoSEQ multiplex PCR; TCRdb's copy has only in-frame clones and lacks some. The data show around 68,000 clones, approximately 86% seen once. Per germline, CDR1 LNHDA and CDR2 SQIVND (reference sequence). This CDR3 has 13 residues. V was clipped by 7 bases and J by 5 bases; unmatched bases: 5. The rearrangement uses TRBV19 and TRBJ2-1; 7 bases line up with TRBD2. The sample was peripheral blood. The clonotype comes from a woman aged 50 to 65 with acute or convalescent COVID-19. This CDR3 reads CASNRGVNNEQFF. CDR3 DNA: TGTGCCAGTAATCGGGGGGTAAACAATGAGCAGTTCTTC.